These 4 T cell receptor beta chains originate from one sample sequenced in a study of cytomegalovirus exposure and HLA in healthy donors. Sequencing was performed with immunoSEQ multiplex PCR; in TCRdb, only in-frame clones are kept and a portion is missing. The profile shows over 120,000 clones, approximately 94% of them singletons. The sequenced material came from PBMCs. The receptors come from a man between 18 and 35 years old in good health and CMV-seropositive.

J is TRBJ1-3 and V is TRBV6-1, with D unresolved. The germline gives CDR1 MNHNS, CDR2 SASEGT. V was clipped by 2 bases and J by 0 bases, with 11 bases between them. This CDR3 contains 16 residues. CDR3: CASSESHPISGNTIYF. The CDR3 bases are TGTGCCAGCAGTGAATCCCATCCCATCTCTGGAAACACCATATATTTT.

CDR3 nucleotide sequence: TGTGCCAGCAAAAGATCCGCCGGGACAGGCTTCTACGAGCAGTACTTC. It codes for CASKRSAGTGFYEQYF. This sequence joins TRBV2 and TRBJ2-7; 8 bases agree with TRBD1. Germline CDR1 reads SNHLY; CDR2 reads FYNNEI. Trimming took 7 bases from V and 3 from J; bases not matched to a gene: 14. This CDR3 region has 16 residues.

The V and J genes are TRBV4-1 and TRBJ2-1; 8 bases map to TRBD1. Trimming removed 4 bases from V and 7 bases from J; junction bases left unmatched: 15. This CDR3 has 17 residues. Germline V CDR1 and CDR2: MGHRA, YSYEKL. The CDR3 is CASSLLLTGDAFNEQFF. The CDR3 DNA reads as TGCGCCAGCAGCCTACTTCTGACAGGGGATGCCTTTAATGAGCAGTTCTTC.

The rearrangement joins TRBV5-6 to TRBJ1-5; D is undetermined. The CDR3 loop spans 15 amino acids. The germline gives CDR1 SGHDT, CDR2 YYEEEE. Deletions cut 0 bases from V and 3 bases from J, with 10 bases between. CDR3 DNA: TGTGCCAGCAGCTTGGGGAGGCGGCTCAATCAGCCCCAGCATTTT. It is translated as CASSLGRRLNQPQHF.